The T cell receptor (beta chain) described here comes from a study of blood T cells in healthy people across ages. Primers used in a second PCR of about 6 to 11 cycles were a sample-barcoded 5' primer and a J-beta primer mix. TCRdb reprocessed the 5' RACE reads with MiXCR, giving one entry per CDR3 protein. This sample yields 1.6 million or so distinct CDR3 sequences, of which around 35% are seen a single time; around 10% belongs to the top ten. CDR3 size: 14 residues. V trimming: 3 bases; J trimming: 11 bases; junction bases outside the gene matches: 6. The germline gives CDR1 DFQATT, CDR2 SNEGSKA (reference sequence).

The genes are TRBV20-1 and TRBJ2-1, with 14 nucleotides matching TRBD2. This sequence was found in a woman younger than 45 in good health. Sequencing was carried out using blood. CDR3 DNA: TGCAGTGCTAGGTTGGGACTAGCGGGAGTAAAGCAGTTCTTC. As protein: CSARLGLAGVKQFF.